This T cell receptor (beta chain) was sequenced in a study of cytomegalovirus exposure and HLA in healthy donors. Study results and caveats: Earlier analysis yielded a pattern in which most TCR beta V segments were productive about 87% or about 30% of the time. The study had only CMV serostatus as immune exposure information.

There are 16 residues in the CDR3. The germline V gene has CDR1 MGHRA and CDR2 YSYEKL. For this clone: No antigen is known for it.

Researchers ran the PCR with 60 Vbeta and 13 Jbeta primers. Assay: immunoSEQ multiplex PCR; the TCRdb copy retains only in-frame clones and omits some. The table has 90,000 to 130,000 clones, roughly 68% seen once. What was sequenced was PBMCs. The clonotype comes from a man younger than 45 in good health and CMV-seropositive. This chain uses TRBV4-1 with TRBJ2-5; TRBD1 agrees at 8 bases. The J call is uncertain, as TRBJ2-7 better fits the DNA end. The CDR3 reads CASTSGQGRSAYEQYF. In DNA form, the CDR3 reads TGCGCCAGCACCAGTGGACAGGGAAGATCGGCCTACGAGCAGTACTTC.